The next 32 T cell receptor beta chains were all read from a single sample in a study of technical replicates of blood from several donors. This table comes from immunoSEQ multiplex PCR, and its TCRdb copy is limited to in-frame clones, with some not included. This table has 85,000 to 95,000 clones, about 96% appearing once. The sequencing input was T cells isolated from PBMCs. All receptors derive from a human donor in good health.

V gene TRBV6-6 combines with J gene TRBJ2-2; 7 positions agree with TRBD1. CDR3 length: 16 residues. The junction had 4 bases not matched to a gene; V was cut back by 2 bases and J by 1 base. CDR1 is MNHNY, CDR2 SVGAGI, per germline (reference sequence). CDR3 in DNA: TGTGCCAGCAGTTACAGTGGGACAGAGAACACCGGGGAGCTGTTTTTT. It is translated as CASSYSGTENTGELFF.

This clone has just one count. The chain couples TRBV5-8 to TRBJ1-2, with 10 bases fitting TRBD1. Germline V gene data show CDR1 as SGHTS and CDR2 as YDEGEE. The V and J ends lost 3 bases and 5 bases, in that order; junction bases with no gene match: 4. CDR3 length: 14 amino acids. CDR3 nucleotides: TGTGCCAGCAGCTCGACAGGGGGCGGGTATGGCTACACCTTC. The encoded protein is CASSSTGGGYGYTF.

The chain carries TRBV20-1 and TRBJ1-2; maybe TRBD1 (5 bases). This CDR3 comprises 11 residues. Germline CDR1 and CDR2: DFQATT and SNEGSKA (reference sequence). In DNA, the CDR3 is TGCACCTCATCCCCGGGGGATGGCTACACCTTC. Amino acid sequence: CTSSPGDGYTF.

This chain joins TRBV30 and TRBJ2-1, with 9 nucleotides matching TRBD2. J lost 4 bases, V lost 0 bases, and 4 bases had no gene match. Germline-derived CDR1 and CDR2 are GTSNPN and SVGIG (reference sequence). The CDR3 totals 15 residues. The CDR3 nucleotides are TGTGCCTGGAGTGTAGCGGGAGGTTTTTACAATGAGCAGTTCTTC. This codes for CAWSVAGGFYNEQFF.

The CDR3, as DNA: TGTGCCAGCAGTTACTCACAGAATCAGCCCCAGCATTTT. Translated: CASSYSQNQPQHF. The chain links TRBV6-5 to TRBJ1-5; D call uncertain. The CDR3 runs to 13 residues. CDR1 is MNHEY and CDR2 is SVGAGI in the germline V gene. V was shortened by 0 bases and J by 4 bases, with 4 bases between the two germline ends.

This chain joins TRBV9 and TRBJ2-6; the match to TRBD2 covers 7 bases. The CDR3 length is 17 residues. Unmatched junction bases numbered 6, after V lost 2 bases and J lost 1 base. Germline CDR1 SGDLS, CDR2 YYNGEE. Here the CDR3 DNA reads TGTGCCAGCAGCGTCAGCGCCGGGGGGTCTGGGGCCAACGTCCTGACTTTC. Protein product: CASSVSAGGSGANVLTF.

As DNA, the CDR3 is TGTGCCAGCAGCTTAGCCCTTAGCGCGAGAGGAACCGGGGAGCTGTTTTTT. Translation gives CASSLALSARGTGELFF. The rearrangement links TRBV7-2 to TRBJ2-2, with D possibly being TRBD2 (5 bases). The CDR3 sequence is 17 residues long. CDR1 is SGHTA and CDR2 is FQGNSA in the germline V gene. Trimming shortened V by 0 bases and J by 5 bases, and 16 bases separated the two germline ends.

V and J are TRBV9 and TRBJ1-2, with D maybe TRBD1 (6 bases). The length of the CDR3 is 15 residues. Germline CDR1 SGDLS, CDR2 YYNGEE. The V end lost 0 bases, the J end lost 4 bases, and 13 bases lay between the germline ends. CDR3 sequence reads: CASSVDRETSYGYTF. CDR3 bases: TGTGCCAGCAGCGTAGACAGGGAAACCAGCTATGGCTACACCTTC.

The chain has TRBV4-2 and TRBJ2-6, with 12 bases that match TRBD1. The CDR3 is 17 amino acids. In germline, CDR1 is LGHNA, CDR2 YNFKEQ. V trimming: 4 bases; J trimming: 2 bases; junction bases outside the gene matches: 3. The CDR3 spells CASSLGTGGAGANVLTF. CDR3 nucleotides: TGTGCCAGCAGCCTCGGGACAGGGGGCGCTGGGGCCAACGTCCTGACTTTC.

The chain combines TRBV7-2 with TRBJ1-1, with 8 nucleotides matching TRBD1. This CDR3 comprises 15 residues. After removal of 1 base from V and 1 base from J, the junction contained 2 bases not matched to a gene. CDR1 SGHTA and CDR2 FQGNSA come from the germline V gene. This chain's CDR3 is CASSLGTGQNTEAFF. In nucleotides, the CDR3 is TGTGCCAGCAGCTTAGGGACAGGGCAGAACACTGAAGCTTTCTTT.

This chain connects TRBV6-5 to TRBJ1-1; D unresolved. Germline CDR1 reads MNHEY; CDR2 reads SVGAGI. Trimming shortened V by 2 bases and J by 7 bases, and 8 bases separated the two germline ends. CDR3 length: 12 amino acids. CDR3 loop: CASSYQGGEAFF. CDR3 DNA sequence: TGTGCCAGCAGTTACCAAGGCGGTGAAGCTTTCTTT.

This chain joins TRBV5-1 and TRBJ1-1, with 7 bases lining up with TRBD1. Losses at the gene ends were 4 bases for V and 1 base for J; bases not matched to a gene: 4. The CDR3 has 14 residues. Germline V gene data show CDR1 as SGHRS and CDR2 as YFSETQ. The chain's CDR3 is CASSARTGNTEAFF. The CDR3 DNA sequence: TGCGCCAGCAGCGCCCGGACAGGGAACACTGAAGCTTTCTTT. Looking up the rest from reference TRBV5-1 and TRBJ1-1 gives the full variable domain: KAGVTQTPRYLIKTRGQQVTLSCSPISGHRSVSWYQQTPGQGLQFLFEYFSETQRNKGNFPGRFSGRQFSNSRSEMNVSTLELGDSALYLCASSARTGNTEAFFGQGTRLTVV.

This clone appeared once. The chain couples TRBV5-1 to TRBJ2-7, with D possibly matching TRBD1 (5 bases). The V end was cut by 4 bases, the J end by 6 bases, with 8 bases between. Per germline, CDR1 SGHRS and CDR2 YFSETQ. CDR3 length: 11 amino acids. The CDR3 sequence is CASSTTGEQYF. The CDR3 bases are TGCGCCAGCAGCACTACAGGCGAGCAGTACTTC.

This sequence joins TRBV2 and TRBJ1-5; 7 bases map to TRBD1. V shed 1 base, J shed 4 bases, and the junction held 4 bases outside the gene matches. This CDR3 contains 15 residues. Per germline, CDR1 SNHLY and CDR2 FYNNEI. CDR3 sequence reads: CASSEEGQANQPQHF. The CDR3 DNA follows: TGTGCCAGCAGTGAAGAAGGACAGGCTAATCAGCCCCAGCATTTT.

This chain connects TRBV5-1 to TRBJ1-5; 7 bases line up with TRBD1. V lost 3 bases to trimming and J lost 5 bases; unmatched junction nucleotides: 5. Germline-derived CDR1 and CDR2 are SGHRS and YFSETQ. The CDR3 is 14 residues long. CDR3 region: CASSSRDSYQPQHF. The DNA for the CDR3 is TGCGCCAGCAGCTCGAGGGACAGCTATCAGCCCCAGCATTTT.

This chain uses TRBV19 with TRBJ1-5, with D possibly TRBD1 on 5 matching bases. The V and J ends lost 3 bases and 1 base respectively, with 10 bases between them. This CDR3 comprises 15 residues. Germline V gives CDR1 LNHDA, CDR2 SQIVND (reference sequence). Here the CDR3 reads CASSIPGNSNQPQHF. Here the CDR3 DNA reads TGTGCCAGTAGTATTCCAGGGAACAGCAATCAGCCCCAGCATTTT.

The chain employs TRBV9 and TRBJ2-1; weak D call: TRBD2 (5 bases). The germline V gene has CDR1 SGDLS and CDR2 YYNGEE. There are 15 residues in the CDR3. Between the trimmed V and J ends, which lost 3 bases and 0 bases, there was a span of 10 bases. This CDR3 reads CASSGGLLSYNEQFF. The CDR3 DNA reads as TGTGCCAGCAGCGGCGGACTTCTCTCCTACAATGAGCAGTTCTTC.

This clone was counted between two and nine times. CDR3: CASITGSFFVPYEQYF. The CDR3 DNA sequence: TGTGCCAGCATAACCGGGTCCTTCTTCGTTCCCTACGAGCAGTACTTC. The genes are TRBV2 and TRBJ2-7; no clear D. Trimming pared 7 bases from V and 2 bases from J, leaving 21 bases between. This CDR3 region has 16 residues. CDR1 is SNHLY and CDR2 is FYNNEI in the germline V gene.

The CDR3 here is CASSVAQNEQFF. The CDR3 DNA follows: TGTGCCAGCAGCGTAGCGCAGAATGAGCAGTTCTTC. The V gene is TRBV9, the J gene TRBJ2-1, with unresolved D. V was shortened by 0 bases and J by 7 bases, with 5 bases between the two germline ends. The CDR3 runs 12 residues. CDR1 and CDR2 (germline): SGDLS, YYNGEE.

This clone was observed a single time. J is TRBJ1-2 and V is TRBV2; TRBD1 is a possible D gene (6 bases). The CDR3 has 15 amino acids. The germline V gene has CDR1 SNHLY and CDR2 FYNNEI. The V and J ends lost 1 base and 4 bases respectively, with 13 bases between them. DNA of the CDR3: TGTGCCAGCAGTGAAGAGGGGGTGTCGATCTATGGCTACACCTTC. The encoded protein is CASSEEGVSIYGYTF.

The rearrangement uses TRBV11-2 and TRBJ2-7; D perhaps matches TRBD1 (5 bases). The CDR3 length is 16 residues. Germline V CDR1 and CDR2: SGHAT, FQNNGV. Deletions cut 0 bases from V and 0 bases from J, with 12 bases between. CDR3 region: CASSLEGARSSYEQYF. The DNA for the CDR3 is TGTGCCAGCAGCTTAGAAGGGGCTAGGAGCTCCTACGAGCAGTACTTC.

The V and J genes are TRBV5-4 and TRBJ1-2; 9 bases line up with TRBD1. Germline V lookup: CDR1 SGHNT, CDR2 YYREEE (reference sequence). The CDR3 totals 14 residues. V gave up 1 base and J gave up 4 bases; unmatched junction bases: 2. The CDR3 bases are TGTGCCAGCAGCTTGAGGGACAGGGCCTATGGCTACACCTTC. It yields the protein CASSLRDRAYGYTF.

The rearrangement joins TRBV4-2 to TRBJ2-1; the match to TRBD2 covers 9 bases. V gave up 1 base and J gave up 6 bases; unmatched junction bases: 7. The CDR3 is 16 amino acids. Germline V gene lookup returns CDR1 LGHNA and CDR2 YNFKEQ. DNA of the CDR3: TGTGCCAGCAGCCAAGGATTGATAGCGGGAGTCAATGAGCAGTTCTTC. Amino acids: CASSQGLIAGVNEQFF.

The V call is TRBV13, the J call TRBJ1-5, with 9 bases matching TRBD1. With V trimmed by 3 bases and J by 7 bases, 10 bases remained unmatched. Looked up from germline, CDR1 is PRHDT and CDR2 is FYEKMQ (reference sequence). The length of the CDR3 is 16 residues. The CDR3, as DNA: TGTGCCAGCAGCTTTGGCCGGGACAGGGTGGGCCAGCCCCAGCATTTT. Translating gives CASSFGRDRVGQPQHF.

The rearrangement links TRBV7-6 to TRBJ2-7, with D hard to call. The CDR3 spans 12 residues. Trimming took off 5 bases at V and 6 bases at J, with 11 bases between the two ends. Germline CDR1 is SGHVS and CDR2 is FNYEAQ. The CDR3 here is CASSHSRSEQYF. DNA for the CDR3: TGTGCCAGCAGCCATAGTAGAAGCGAGCAGTACTTC.

This chain links TRBV19 with TRBJ2-2, with 9 bases fitting TRBD2. The CDR3 runs 17 residues. V was pared by 3 bases and J by 3 bases, with 8 bases of the junction left unmatched. Germline lookup yields CDR1 LNHDA and CDR2 SQIVND (reference sequence). The CDR3 DNA reads TGTGCCAGTAGTATCCCCCGTAGCGGGAGCTACACCGGGGAGCTGTTTTTT. This gives the protein CASSIPRSGSYTGELFF.

This clone has only one observation. The V and J genes are TRBV28 and TRBJ1-2; 8 positions agree with TRBD1. This CDR3 spans 14 amino acids. The ends lost 6 bases at V and 8 bases at J; junction bases unmatched: 11. CDR1 and CDR2 (germline): MDHEN, SYDVKM. CDR3 protein: CASRPRQGFWGYTF. Here the CDR3 DNA reads TGTGCCAGCAGGCCAAGACAGGGGTTCTGGGGCTACACCTTC.

J is TRBJ2-7 and V is TRBV4-1, with D possibly matching TRBD2 (5 bases). V was clipped by 6 bases and J by 3 bases, with 15 bases between them. The CDR3 has 14 residues. Germline V gene sequence: CDR1 MGHRA, CDR2 YSYEKL. Here the CDR3 DNA reads TGCGCCAGCAGTCCGGGGTCATGGGACTACGAGCAGTACTTC. Its translation is CASSPGSWDYEQYF.

The chain combines TRBV7-9 with TRBJ1-1, with TRBD1 matching 9 bases. Germline CDR1 reads SEHNR; CDR2 reads FQNEAQ (reference sequence). The V segment lost 4 bases and the J segment 1 base; nucleotides outside the gene matches: 4. CDR3 length: 15 amino acids. DNA of the CDR3: TGTGCCAGCAGCTCCGGACAGGGGAGGAACACTGAAGCTTTCTTT. Protein: CASSSGQGRNTEAFF.

This clone was recorded once. The gene calls are TRBV19 and TRBJ1-2, with D hard to call. This CDR3 is 13 amino acids long. Trimming removed 6 bases at V and 4 bases at J, with 12 bases between. Looked up from germline, CDR1 is LNHDA and CDR2 is SQIVND (reference sequence). CDR3 sequence: CASSASGSYGYTF. In DNA form, the CDR3 reads TGTGCCAGTAGCGCGTCGGGTAGCTATGGCTACACCTTC.

This chain connects TRBV10-1 to TRBJ2-6, with D maybe TRBD1 (6 bases). This CDR3 is built from 18 residues. Trimming cost V 4 bases and J 0 bases, with 16 bases left between them. Germline assignment: CDR1 WNHNN and CDR2 SYGVQD (reference sequence). The CDR3 coding sequence is TGCGCCAGCAGTGCTTGGGCGGACAGTGACTCTGGGGCCAACGTCCTGACTTTC. It translates to CASSAWADSDSGANVLTF.

This rearrangement joins TRBV27 to TRBJ1-3, with 7 nucleotides matching TRBD1. J gave up 0 bases and V 3 bases, and 11 bases lay outside the gene matches. Germline V CDR1 and CDR2: MNHEY, SMNVEV (reference sequence). The CDR3 runs to 18 residues. The CDR3 region has the DNA TGTGCCAGCAGTTTGAATCCAGGGGGGCCCCTCTCTGGAAACACCATATATTTT. Its translation is CASSLNPGGPLSGNTIYF.